This T cell receptor (beta chain) was found in a study of T cell repertoires in cytomegalovirus infection. Study-wide context: Carrying CMV and the relevant HLA type showed in public TCR beta signatures. General study results and limits: Ex vivo responses were dominated by HLA-C-restricted CMV-specific TCR beta clonotypes. Adding up the frequency of public TCR beta families identified people who carried CMV plus the relevant HLA.

With respect to this clonotype: Its antigen remains unidentified.

The V gene's germline CDR1 is SGHNT and CDR2 YYREEE (reference sequence). V was shortened by 3 bases and J by 7 bases, with 7 bases between the two germline ends. The CDR3 consists of 11 residues. MiXCR, applied by TCRdb to the reads, yields one record per CDR3 protein. The data contain about 490,000 distinct CDR3 sequences, 15% to 20% of them singletons. This receptor was taken from a human donor in good health (CMV status not recorded). Some clones in this sample may be carry-over from other donors' samples. The sequencing input was CD8+ T cells from PBMCs. The chain is built from TRBV5-4 and TRBJ1-2; D gene ambiguous. The CDR3 coding sequence is TGTGCCAGCAGCTACTCCGGTGGCTACACCTTC. Translating it yields CASSYSGGYTF. The full variable domain, in which reference TRBV5-4 and TRBJ1-2 provide the parts outside the CDR3, is ETGVTQSPTHLIKTRGQQVTLRCSSQSGHNTVSWYQQALGQGPQFIFQYYREEENGRGNFPPRFSGLQFPNYSSELNVNALELDDSALYLCASSYSGGYTFGSGTRLTVV.